This T cell receptor beta chain was recorded in a study of CD8 T cells in ankylosing spondylitis. In its sample, this clonotype was seen many times. As yet, its antigen is unknown. For TCR beta, libraries came from quantitative 5'-RACE with molecular barcodes. TCRdb re-analysed the 5' RACE reads in MiXCR, keeping a single row per CDR3 protein. The data hold about 69,000 distinct CDR3 sequences, with approximately 5% observed a single time. Regarding the study as a whole: Certain motif variants had earlier appeared in reactive arthritis synovial fluid and blood. CD8+ disease-linked clones were present at relatively low frequencies in blood.

Sequences were obtained from blood, either unsorted or a sorted T cell fraction (not recorded which). This TCR was sampled from a male donor with ankylosing spondylitis or in good health (not recorded which).

The CDR3 is CSAEGEKSRPDTQYF. Written as DNA, the CDR3 is TGCAGTGCGGAGGGGGAAAAGTCAAGGCCAGATACGCAGTATTTT. This chain joins TRBV20-1 and TRBJ2-3; either TRBD1 or TRBD2 may supply D (6 bases each). This CDR3 region has 15 residues. V lost 6 bases to trimming and J lost 4 bases, with 20 bases between them. Germline V gene lookup returns CDR1 DFQATT and CDR2 SNEGSKA (reference sequence).